A selection of T cell receptor beta chains follows, all from one sample in a study of blood T cell repertoires in COVID-19. Here immunoSEQ multiplex PCR was the method, and the copy in TCRdb shows in-frame clones only, minus some. Of roughly 260,000 clones listed, more than 60% are singletons. Specimen: peripheral blood. Every receptor here comes from a woman aged 40 to 50 with active or convalescent COVID-19. CDR3s include the opening cysteine and the closing phenylalanine or tryptophan. A D gene is named only where the DNA matches it firmly. Where a row states a size, it is once, few, many or the class of an expanded clone; other rows omit it.

abundance,d_gene,j_gene,v_gene,CDR3aa,CDR3nt
.,TRBD2,TRBJ2-3,TRBV6-5,CASTAGEGTDTQYF,TGTGCCAGCACTGCGGGGGAAGGCACAGATACGCAGTATTTT
.,TRBD1,TRBJ2-3,TRBV28,CASSLLGQGISDTQYF,TGTGCCAGCAGTCTCCTCGGACAGGGAATATCAGATACGCAGTATTTT
.,.,TRBJ1-1,TRBV15,CATSRALYNTEAFF,TGTGCCACCAGCAGAGCCCTATATAACACTGAAGCTTTCTTT
.,TRBD2,TRBJ2-5,TRBV11-2,CASTLVGGDETQYF,TGTGCCAGCACCCTCGTGGGGGGGGATGAGACCCAGTACTTC
.,TRBD2,TRBJ2-1,TRBV28,CASSLPLAGAGGEQFF,TGTGCCAGCAGTTTACCCTTAGCGGGGGCGGGGGGTGAGCAGTTCTTC
.,.,TRBJ1-2,TRBV7-9,CASSHRVYGYTF,TGTGCCAGCAGCCACAGGGTCTATGGCTACACCTTC
.,.,TRBJ2-2,TRBV14,CASSQERRGGELFF,TGTGCCAGCAGCCAAGAGAGGAGGGGCGGGGAGCTGTTTTTT
.,.,TRBJ1-2,TRBV5-6,CASSSGYGYTF,TGTGCCAGCAGCTCAGGGTATGGCTACACCTTC
few,TRBD2,TRBJ2-7,TRBV7-9,CASSSRTRDVYEQYF,TGTGCCAGCAGCTCCCGGACTAGAGACGTCTACGAGCAGTACTTC
.,TRBD2,TRBJ2-5,TRBV6-1,CASSEIGFRGGPQETQYF,TGTGCCAGCAGTGAAATTGGGTTCCGGGGGGGCCCCCAAGAGACCCAGTACTTC
.,.,TRBJ2-5,TRBV6-5,CASSASGGARETQYF,TGTGCCAGCAGCGCCTCAGGAGGGGCGCGGGAGACCCAGTACTTC
.,TRBD2,TRBJ2-5,TRBV3-1/TRBV3-2,CASSDRTSGGAETQYF,TGTGCCAGCAGCGACCGGACTAGCGGGGGGGCGGAGACCCAGTACTTC
few,TRBD1,TRBJ1-6,TRBV6-1,CASSVRTGAFNSPLHF,TGTGCCAGCAGTGTTAGGACAGGAGCCTTTAATTCACCCCTCCACTTT
.,TRBD1,TRBJ1-2,TRBV7-3,CASSYAGQTVGYTF,TGTGCCAGCAGCTATGCGGGACAGACGGTTGGCTACACCTTC
.,.,TRBJ1-6,TRBV7-2,CASSLAGGGLRSPLHF,TGTGCCAGCAGCTTAGCCGGTGGGGGACTTCGGTCACCCCTCCACTTT
few,.,TRBJ2-5,TRBV5-6,CASSLAGAPQETQYF,TGTGCCAGCAGCTTGGCAGGGGCCCCCCAAGAGACCCAGTACTTC
.,.,TRBJ2-5,TRBV7-3,CASSLTAGAYETQYF,TGTGCCAGCAGCTTAACCGCGGGGGCCTACGAGACCCAGTACTTC
.,.,TRBJ1-2,TRBV11-2,CASSLDSGKPNYGYTF,TGTGCCAGCAGCTTAGATTCGGGGAAACCTAACTATGGCTACACCTTC
.,TRBD1,TRBJ1-2,TRBV9,CASTPGGGNGYTF,TGTGCCAGCACCCCAGGGGGCGGCAATGGCTACACCTTC
.,TRBD1,TRBJ1-2,TRBV29-1,CSVGTGDGGSGYTF,TGCAGCGTTGGGACAGGGGACGGGGGATCTGGCTACACCTTC
.,.,TRBJ2-2,TRBV7-7,CASSLGADTGELFF,TGTGCTAGCAGCTTAGGGGCTGACACCGGGGAGCTGTTTTTT